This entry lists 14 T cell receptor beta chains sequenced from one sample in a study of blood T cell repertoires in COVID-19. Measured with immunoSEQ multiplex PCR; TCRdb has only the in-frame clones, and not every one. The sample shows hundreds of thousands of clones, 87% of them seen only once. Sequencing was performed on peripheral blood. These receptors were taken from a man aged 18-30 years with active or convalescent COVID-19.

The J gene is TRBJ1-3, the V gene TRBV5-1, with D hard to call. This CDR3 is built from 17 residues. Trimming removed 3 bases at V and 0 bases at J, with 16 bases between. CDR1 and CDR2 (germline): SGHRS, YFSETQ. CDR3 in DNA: TGCGCCAGCAGCTCCGGTCCGGGCGGGTACTCTGGAAACACCATATATTTT. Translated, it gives CASSSGPGGYSGNTIYF.

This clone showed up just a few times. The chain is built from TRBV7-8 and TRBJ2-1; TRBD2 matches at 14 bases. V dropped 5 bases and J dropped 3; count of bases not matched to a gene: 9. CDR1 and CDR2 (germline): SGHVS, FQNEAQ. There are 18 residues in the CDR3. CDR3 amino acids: CASSRGTSGGQLYNEQFF. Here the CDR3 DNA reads TGTGCCAGCAGCCGAGGGACTAGCGGGGGCCAACTCTACAATGAGCAGTTCTTC.

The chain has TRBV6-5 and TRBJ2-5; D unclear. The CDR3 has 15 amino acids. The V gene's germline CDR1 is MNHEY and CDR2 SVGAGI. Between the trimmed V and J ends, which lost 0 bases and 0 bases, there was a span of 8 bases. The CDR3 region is CASSYSQWYQETQYF. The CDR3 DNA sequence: TGTGCCAGCAGTTACTCGCAGTGGTACCAAGAGACCCAGTACTTC.

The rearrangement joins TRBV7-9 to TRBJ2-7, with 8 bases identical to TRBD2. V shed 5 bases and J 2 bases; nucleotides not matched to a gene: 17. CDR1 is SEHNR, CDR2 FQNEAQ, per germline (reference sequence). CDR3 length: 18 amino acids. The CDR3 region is CASSLGLSFSGTPYEQYF. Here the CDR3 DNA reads TGTGCCAGCAGCCTAGGACTGTCGTTTAGCGGGACCCCCTACGAGCAGTACTTC.

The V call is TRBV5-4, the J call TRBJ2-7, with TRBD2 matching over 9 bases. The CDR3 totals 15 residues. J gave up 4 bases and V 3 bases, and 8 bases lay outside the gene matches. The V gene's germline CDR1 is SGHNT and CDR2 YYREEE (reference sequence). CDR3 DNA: TGTGCCAGCAGCTCAATAGCGGGAGCGGCTTACGAGCAGTACTTC. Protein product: CASSSIAGAAYEQYF.

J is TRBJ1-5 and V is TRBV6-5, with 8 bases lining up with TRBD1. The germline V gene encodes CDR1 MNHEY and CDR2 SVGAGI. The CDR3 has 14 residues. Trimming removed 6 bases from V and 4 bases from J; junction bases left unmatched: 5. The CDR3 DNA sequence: TGTGCCAGCAGCGCAGGGGGCGGTAATCAGCCCCAGCATTTT. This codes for CASSAGGGNQPQHF.

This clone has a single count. The CDR3, as DNA: TGTGCCAGTCGGGTTGGGACAGATTATGGCTACACCTTC. This gives the protein CASRVGTDYGYTF. The V gene is TRBV19, the J gene TRBJ1-2; 7 bases align to TRBD1. V dropped 8 bases and J dropped 5; count of bases not matched to a gene: 8. Germline CDR1 and CDR2: LNHDA and SQIVND (reference sequence). This CDR3 is built from 13 residues.

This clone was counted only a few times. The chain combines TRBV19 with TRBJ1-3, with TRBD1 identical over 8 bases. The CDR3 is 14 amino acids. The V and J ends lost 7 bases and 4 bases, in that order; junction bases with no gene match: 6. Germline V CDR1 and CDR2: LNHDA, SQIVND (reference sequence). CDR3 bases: TGTGCCAGTAATCAGGGGGCCGCAGGAAACACCATATATTTT. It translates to CASNQGAAGNTIYF. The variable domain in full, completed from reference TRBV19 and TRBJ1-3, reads DGGITQSPKYLFRKEGQNVTLSCEQNLNHDAMYWYRQDPGQGLRLIYYSQIVNDFQKGDIAEGYSVSREKKESFPLTVTSAQKNPTAFYLCASNQGAAGNTIYFGEGSWLTVV.

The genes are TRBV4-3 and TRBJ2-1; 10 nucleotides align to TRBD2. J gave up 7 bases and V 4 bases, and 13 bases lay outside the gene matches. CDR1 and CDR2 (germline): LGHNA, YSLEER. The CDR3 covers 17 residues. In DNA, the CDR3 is TGCGCCAGCAGCCTATCTTCCGGGACTAGCGCGCTTAATGAGCAGTTCTTC. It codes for CASSLSSGTSALNEQFF.

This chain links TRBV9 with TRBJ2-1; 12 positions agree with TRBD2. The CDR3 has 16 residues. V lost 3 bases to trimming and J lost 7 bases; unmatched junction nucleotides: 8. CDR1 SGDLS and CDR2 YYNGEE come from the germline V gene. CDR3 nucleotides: TGTGCCAGCAGCGCCTCTAGCGGGGGGGCGGGGAATGAGCAGTTCTTC. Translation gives CASSASSGGAGNEQFF. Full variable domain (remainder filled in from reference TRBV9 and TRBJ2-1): DSGVTQTPKHLITATGQRVTLRCSPRSGDLSVYWYQQSLDQGLQFLIQYYNGEERAKGNILERFSAQQFPDLHSELNLSSLELGDSALYFCASSASSGGAGNEQFFGPGTRLTVL.

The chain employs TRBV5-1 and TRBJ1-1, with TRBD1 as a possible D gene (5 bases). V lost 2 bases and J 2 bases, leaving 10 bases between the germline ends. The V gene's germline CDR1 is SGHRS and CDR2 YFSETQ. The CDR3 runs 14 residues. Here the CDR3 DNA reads TGCGCCAGCAGCTTCCGGGGGGGAAACACTGAAGCTTTCTTT. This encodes CASSFRGGNTEAFF. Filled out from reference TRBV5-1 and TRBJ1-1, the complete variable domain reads KAGVTQTPRYLIKTRGQQVTLSCSPISGHRSVSWYQQTPGQGLQFLFEYFSETQRNKGNFPGRFSGRQFSNSRSEMNVSTLELGDSALYLCASSFRGGNTEAFFGQGTRLTVV.

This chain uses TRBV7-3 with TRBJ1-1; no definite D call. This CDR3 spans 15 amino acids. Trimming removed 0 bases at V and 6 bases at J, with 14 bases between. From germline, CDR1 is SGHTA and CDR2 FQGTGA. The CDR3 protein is CASSLTASRVAEAFF. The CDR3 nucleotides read TGTGCCAGCAGCTTAACGGCCAGTCGGGTCGCTGAAGCTTTCTTT.

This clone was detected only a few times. The CDR3 bases are TGTGCCAGCAGCTTAATGCAGGAGGGTGTAGCTTTCTTT. It specifies CASSLMQEGVAFF. The chain carries TRBV7-9 and TRBJ1-1; no reliable D call. V lost 2 bases and J lost 10, with 14 bases in between. CDR3 length: 13 amino acids. Per the germline V gene, CDR1 is SEHNR and CDR2 is FQNEAQ (reference sequence).

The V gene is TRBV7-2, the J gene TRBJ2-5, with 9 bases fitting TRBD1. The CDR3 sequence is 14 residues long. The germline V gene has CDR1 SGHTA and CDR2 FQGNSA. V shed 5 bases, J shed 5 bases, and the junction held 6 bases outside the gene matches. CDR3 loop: CASSTGQGGETQYF. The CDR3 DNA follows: TGTGCCAGCAGCACGGGACAGGGAGGCGAGACCCAGTACTTC. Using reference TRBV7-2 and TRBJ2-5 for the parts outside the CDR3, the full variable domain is GAGVSQSPSNKVTEKGKDVELRCDPISGHTALYWYRQSLGQGLEFLIYFQGNSAPDKSGLPSDRFSAERTGGSVSTLTIQRTQQEDSAVYLCASSTGQGGETQYFGPGTRLLVL.